The clone carrying this T cell receptor beta chain has a count of ten or more. Its cognate antigen is unknown. This sample is part of a study of T-cell memory formation after mild COVID-19. Study-level information: Across donors, TCR clusters were largely donor specific.

TCRdb reprocessed the 5' RACE reads with MiXCR, giving one entry per CDR3 protein. The sample consists of hundreds of thousands of distinct CDR3 sequences, roughly 15% of them appearing once. Study outcomes and limitations: Mainly CM and EM harbored the contracting CD4+ clones; mainly EMRA harbored the CD8+ ones.

The CDR3 sequence is 15 residues long. Germline V gene data show CDR1 as SGHRS and CDR2 as YFSETQ. Germline trimming cut 2 bases from V and 4 bases from J; bases unmatched to any gene: 5. The sequence was obtained from a man in his late teens or twenties who had mild COVID-19 (a few samples of this study predate the infection). Cell type and time point are not known. This rearrangement joins TRBV5-1 to TRBJ1-2; TRBD1 matches 10 bases. Sequencing input: PBMCs or a T cell subset sorted from them (not recorded which). This CDR3 reads CASSLGTGEGYGYTF. Written as DNA, the CDR3 is TGCGCCAGCAGCTTAGGGACAGGGGAAGGCTATGGCTACACCTTC.